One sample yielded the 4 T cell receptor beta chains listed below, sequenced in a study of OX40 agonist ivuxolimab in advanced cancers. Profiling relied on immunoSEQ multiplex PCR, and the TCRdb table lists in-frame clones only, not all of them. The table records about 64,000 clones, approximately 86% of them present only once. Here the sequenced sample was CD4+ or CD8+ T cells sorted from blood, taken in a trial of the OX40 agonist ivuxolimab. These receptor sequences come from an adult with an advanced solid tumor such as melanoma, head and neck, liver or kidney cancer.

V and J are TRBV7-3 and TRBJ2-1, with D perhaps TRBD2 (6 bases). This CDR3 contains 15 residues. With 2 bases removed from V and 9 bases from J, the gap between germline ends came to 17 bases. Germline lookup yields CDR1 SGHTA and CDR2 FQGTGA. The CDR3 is CASSLYYGREFEQFF. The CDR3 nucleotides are TGTGCCAGCAGCTTATACTACGGGAGAGAGTTTGAGCAGTTCTTC.

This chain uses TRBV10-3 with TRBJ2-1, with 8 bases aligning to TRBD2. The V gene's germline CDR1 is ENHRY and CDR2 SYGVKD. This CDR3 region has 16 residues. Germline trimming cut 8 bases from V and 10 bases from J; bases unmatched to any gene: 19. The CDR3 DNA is TGTGCCATCCGGCAGGGTGGTGCGGGGGGTGTTAGGGAGCAGTTCTTC. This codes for CAIRQGGAGGVREQFF.

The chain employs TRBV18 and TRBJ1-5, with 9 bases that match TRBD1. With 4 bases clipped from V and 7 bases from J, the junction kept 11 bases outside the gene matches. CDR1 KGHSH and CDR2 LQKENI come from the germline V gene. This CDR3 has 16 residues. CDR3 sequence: CASSQAPQGAGQPQHF. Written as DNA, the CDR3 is TGTGCCAGCTCACAGGCACCACAGGGGGCGGGACAGCCCCAGCATTTT.

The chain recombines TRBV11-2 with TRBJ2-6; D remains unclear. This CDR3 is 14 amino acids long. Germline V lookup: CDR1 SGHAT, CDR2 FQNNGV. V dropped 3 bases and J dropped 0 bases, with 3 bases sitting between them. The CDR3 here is CASSLHSGANVLTF. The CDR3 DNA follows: TGTGCCAGCAGCTTGCACTCTGGGGCCAACGTCCTGACTTTC.